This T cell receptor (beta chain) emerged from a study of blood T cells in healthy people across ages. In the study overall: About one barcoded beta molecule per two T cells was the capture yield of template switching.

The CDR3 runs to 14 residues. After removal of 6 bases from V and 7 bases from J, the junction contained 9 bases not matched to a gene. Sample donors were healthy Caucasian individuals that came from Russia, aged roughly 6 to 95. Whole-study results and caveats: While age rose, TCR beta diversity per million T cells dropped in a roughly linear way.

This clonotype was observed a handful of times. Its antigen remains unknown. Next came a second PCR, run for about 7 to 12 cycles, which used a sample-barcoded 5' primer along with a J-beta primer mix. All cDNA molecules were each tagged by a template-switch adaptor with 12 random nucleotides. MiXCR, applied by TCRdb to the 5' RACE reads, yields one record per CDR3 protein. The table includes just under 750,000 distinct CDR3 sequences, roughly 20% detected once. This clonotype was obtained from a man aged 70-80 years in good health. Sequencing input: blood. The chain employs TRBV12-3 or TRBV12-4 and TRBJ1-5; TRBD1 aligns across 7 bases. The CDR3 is CASRQQGFEQPQHF. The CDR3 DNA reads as TGTGCCAGCAGACAACAGGGGTTTGAGCAGCCCCAGCATTTT.